This TCR beta chain was sequenced for a study of T cell responses to AZD1222 COVID-19 vaccine. The CDR3 is 14 amino acids. The V end lost 2 bases, the J end lost 7 bases, and 11 bases lay between the germline ends. CDR1 is MNHNY, CDR2 SVGAGI, per germline (reference sequence). Measured with immunoSEQ multiplex PCR; TCRdb has only the in-frame clones, and not every one. The table includes around 90,000 clones, about 90% detected once. This clonotype originated in an adult in good health. The chain is built from TRBV6-6 and TRBJ2-2, with TRBD1 as a possible D gene (6 bases). The sequencing here drew on peripheral blood, taken on day 0 of MenACWY control vaccination. The CDR3 coding sequence is TGTGCCAGCAGTTACCCAGGGGCGAACGGGGAGCTGTTTTTT. This codes for CASSYPGANGELFF.